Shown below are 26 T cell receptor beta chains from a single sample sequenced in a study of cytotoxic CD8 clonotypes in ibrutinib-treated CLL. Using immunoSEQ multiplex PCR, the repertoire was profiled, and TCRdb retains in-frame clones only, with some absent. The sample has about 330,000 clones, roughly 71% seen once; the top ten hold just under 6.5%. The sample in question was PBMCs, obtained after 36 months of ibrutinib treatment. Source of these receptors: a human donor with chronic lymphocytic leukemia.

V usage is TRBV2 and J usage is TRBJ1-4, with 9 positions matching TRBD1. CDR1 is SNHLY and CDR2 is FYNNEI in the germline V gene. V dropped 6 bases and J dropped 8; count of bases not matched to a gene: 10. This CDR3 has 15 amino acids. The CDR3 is CASRGTGLISEKLFF. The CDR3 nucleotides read TGTGCCAGCAGAGGGACAGGGCTTATCTCGGAAAAACTGTTTTTT. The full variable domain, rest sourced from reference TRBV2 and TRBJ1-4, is EPEVTQTPSHQVTQMGQEVILRCVPISNHLYFYWYRQILGQKVEFLVSFYNNEISEKSEIFDDQFSVERPDGSNFTLKIRSTKLEDSAMYFCASRGTGLISEKLFFGSGTQLSVL.

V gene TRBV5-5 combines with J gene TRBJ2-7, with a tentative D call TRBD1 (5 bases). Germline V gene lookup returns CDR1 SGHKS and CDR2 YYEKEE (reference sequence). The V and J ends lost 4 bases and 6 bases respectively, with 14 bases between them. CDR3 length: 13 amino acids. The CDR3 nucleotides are TGTGCCAGCAGCCAGACAGTGACCTTCGAGCAGTACTTC. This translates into CASSQTVTFEQYF. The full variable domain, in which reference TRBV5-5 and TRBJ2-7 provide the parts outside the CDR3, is DAGVTQSPTHLIKTRGQQVTLRCSPISGHKSVSWYQQVLGQGPQFIFQYYEKEERGRGNFPDRFSARQFPNYSSELNVNALLLGDSALYLCASSQTVTFEQYFGPGTRLTVT.

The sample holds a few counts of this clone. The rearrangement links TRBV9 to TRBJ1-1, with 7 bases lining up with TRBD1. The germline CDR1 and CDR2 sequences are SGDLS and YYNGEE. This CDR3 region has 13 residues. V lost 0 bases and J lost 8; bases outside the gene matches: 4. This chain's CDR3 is CASSVGGQREAFF. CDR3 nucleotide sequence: TGTGCCAGCAGCGTAGGGGGACAGAGAGAAGCTTTCTTT. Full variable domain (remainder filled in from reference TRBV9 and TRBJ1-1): DSGVTQTPKHLITATGQRVTLRCSPRSGDLSVYWYQQSLDQGLQFLIQYYNGEERAKGNILERFSAQQFPDLHSELNLSSLELGDSALYFCASSVGGQREAFFGQGTRLTVV.

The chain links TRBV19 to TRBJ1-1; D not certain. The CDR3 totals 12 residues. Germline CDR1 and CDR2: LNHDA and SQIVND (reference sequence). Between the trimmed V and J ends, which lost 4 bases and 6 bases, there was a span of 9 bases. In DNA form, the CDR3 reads TGTGCCAGTAGTAGTGGCCGGGCTGAAGCTTTCTTT. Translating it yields CASSSGRAEAFF.

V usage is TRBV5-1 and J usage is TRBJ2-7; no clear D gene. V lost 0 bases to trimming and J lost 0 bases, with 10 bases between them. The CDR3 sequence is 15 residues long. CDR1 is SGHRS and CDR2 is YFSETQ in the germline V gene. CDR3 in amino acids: CASSLGPRSSYEQYF. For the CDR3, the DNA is TGCGCCAGCAGCTTGGGACCGAGGAGCTCCTACGAGCAGTACTTC.

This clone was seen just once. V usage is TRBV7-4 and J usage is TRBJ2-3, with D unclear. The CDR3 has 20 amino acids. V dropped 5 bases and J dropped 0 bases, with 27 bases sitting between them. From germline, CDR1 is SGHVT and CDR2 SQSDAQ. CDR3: CASSLSVLGLQAVSTDTQYF. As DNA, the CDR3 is TGTGCCAGCAGCCTCAGTGTCCTGGGCCTCCAGGCTGTGAGCACAGATACGCAGTATTTT.

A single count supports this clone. The CDR3 sequence is CASSERENRVQETQYF. In DNA, the CDR3 is TGTGCCAGCAGTGAAAGGGAAAACAGGGTCCAAGAGACCCAGTACTTC. The V call is TRBV2, the J call TRBJ2-5; D may be TRBD1 (6 bases). Trimming stripped 2 bases from V and 1 base from J, with 14 bases between. CDR3 length equals 16 residues. Germline loops: CDR1 SNHLY, CDR2 FYNNEI. The full variable domain, completed using reference TRBV2 and TRBJ2-5, is EPEVTQTPSHQVTQMGQEVILRCVPISNHLYFYWYRQILGQKVEFLVSFYNNEISEKSEIFDDQFSVERPDGSNFTLKIRSTKLEDSAMYFCASSERENRVQETQYFGPGTRLLVL.

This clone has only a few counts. The CDR3 loop reads CASSPGPSGEQYF. The CDR3 nucleotides are TGTGCCAGCAGCCCGGGCCCCTCTGGCGAGCAGTACTTC. The chain joins TRBV7-3 to TRBJ2-7; D ambiguous. This CDR3 is built from 13 residues. Trimming removed 5 bases at V and 6 bases at J, with 14 bases between. CDR1 and CDR2 from the germline V gene are SGHTA and FQGTGA.

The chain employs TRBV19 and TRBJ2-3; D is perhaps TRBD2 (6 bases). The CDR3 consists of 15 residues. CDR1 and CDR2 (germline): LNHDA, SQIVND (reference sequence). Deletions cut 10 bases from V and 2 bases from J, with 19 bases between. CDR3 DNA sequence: TGTGCCAAGACCCCCTGGGAGGCCCACACAGATACGCAGTATTTT. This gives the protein CAKTPWEAHTDTQYF.

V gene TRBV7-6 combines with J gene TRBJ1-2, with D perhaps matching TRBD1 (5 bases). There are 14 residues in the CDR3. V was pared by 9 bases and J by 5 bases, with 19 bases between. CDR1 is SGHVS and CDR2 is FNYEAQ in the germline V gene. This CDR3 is CARGRLDGKYGYTF. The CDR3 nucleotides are TGTGCCAGGGGGCGGCTGGACGGTAAATATGGCTACACCTTC. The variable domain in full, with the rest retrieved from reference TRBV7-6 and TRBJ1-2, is GAGVSQSPRYKVTKRGQDVALRCDPISGHVSLYWYRQALGQGPEFLTYFNYEAQQDKSGLPNDRFSAERPEGSISTLTIQRTEQRDSAMYRCARGRLDGKYGYTFGSGTRLTVV.

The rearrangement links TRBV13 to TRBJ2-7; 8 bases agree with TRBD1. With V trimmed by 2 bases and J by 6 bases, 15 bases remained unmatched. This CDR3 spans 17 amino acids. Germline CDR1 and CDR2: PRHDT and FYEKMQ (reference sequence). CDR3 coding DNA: TGTGCCAGCAGCTTACCGTCGGCCGGGACAGGCCTTTTCGAGCAGTACTTC. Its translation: CASSLPSAGTGLFEQYF.

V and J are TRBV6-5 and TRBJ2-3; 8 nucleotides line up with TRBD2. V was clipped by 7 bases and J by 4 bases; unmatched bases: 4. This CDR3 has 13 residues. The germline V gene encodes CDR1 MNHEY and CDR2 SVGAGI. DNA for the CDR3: TGTGCCAGCATCGAAGCGGGAGCAGATACGCAGTATTTT. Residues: CASIEAGADTQYF.

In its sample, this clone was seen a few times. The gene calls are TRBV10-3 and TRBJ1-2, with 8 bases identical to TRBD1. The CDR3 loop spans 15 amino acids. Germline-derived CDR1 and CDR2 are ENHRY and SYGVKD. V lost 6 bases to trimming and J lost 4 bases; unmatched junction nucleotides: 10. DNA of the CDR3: TGTGCCATCAGGGGCGACAGGGGCGCCGGCTATGGCTACACCTTC. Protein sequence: CAIRGDRGAGYGYTF.

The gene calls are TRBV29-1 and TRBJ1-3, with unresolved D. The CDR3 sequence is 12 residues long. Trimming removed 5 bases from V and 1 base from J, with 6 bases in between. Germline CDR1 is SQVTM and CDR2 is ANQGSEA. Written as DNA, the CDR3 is TGCAGCGTTCACAATTCTGGAAACACCATATATTTT. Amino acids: CSVHNSGNTIYF.

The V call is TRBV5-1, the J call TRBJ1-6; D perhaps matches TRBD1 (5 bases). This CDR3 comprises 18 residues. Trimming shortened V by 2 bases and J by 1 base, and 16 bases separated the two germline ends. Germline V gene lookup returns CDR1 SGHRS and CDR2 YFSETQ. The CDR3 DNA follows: TGCGCCAGCAGCTTCAGGGAAGGGTCGGGATCCTATAATTCACCCCTCCACTTT. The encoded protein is CASSFREGSGSYNSPLHF.

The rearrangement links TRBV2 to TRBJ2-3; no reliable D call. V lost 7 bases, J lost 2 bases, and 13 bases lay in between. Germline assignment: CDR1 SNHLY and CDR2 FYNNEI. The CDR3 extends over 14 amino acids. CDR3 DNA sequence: TGTGCCAGCATTGGCGGAACTATCACAGATACGCAGTATTTT. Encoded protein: CASIGGTITDTQYF. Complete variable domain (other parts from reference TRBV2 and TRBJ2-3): EPEVTQTPSHQVTQMGQEVILRCVPISNHLYFYWYRQILGQKVEFLVSFYNNEISEKSEIFDDQFSVERPDGSNFTLKIRSTKLEDSAMYFCASIGGTITDTQYFGPGTRLTVL.

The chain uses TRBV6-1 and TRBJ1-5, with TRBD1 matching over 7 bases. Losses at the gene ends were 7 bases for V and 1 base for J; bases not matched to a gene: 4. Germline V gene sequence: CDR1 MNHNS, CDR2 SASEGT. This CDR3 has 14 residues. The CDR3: CASTRDRSNQPQHF. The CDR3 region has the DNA TGTGCCAGCACCCGGGACAGAAGCAATCAGCCCCAGCATTTT.

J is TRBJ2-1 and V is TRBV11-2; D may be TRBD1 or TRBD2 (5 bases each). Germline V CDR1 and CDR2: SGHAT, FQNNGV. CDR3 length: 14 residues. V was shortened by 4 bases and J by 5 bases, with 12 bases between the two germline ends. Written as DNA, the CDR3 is TGTGCCAGCAGCTGGCCGGGACGGAACAATGAGCAGTTCTTC. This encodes CASSWPGRNNEQFF.

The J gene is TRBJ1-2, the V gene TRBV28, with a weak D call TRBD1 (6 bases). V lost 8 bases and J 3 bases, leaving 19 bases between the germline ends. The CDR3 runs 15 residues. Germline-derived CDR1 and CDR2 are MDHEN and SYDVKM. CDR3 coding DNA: TGTGCCAGCCGACTCCGCACAGGGACTTACTATGGCTACACCTTC. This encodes CASRLRTGTYYGYTF.

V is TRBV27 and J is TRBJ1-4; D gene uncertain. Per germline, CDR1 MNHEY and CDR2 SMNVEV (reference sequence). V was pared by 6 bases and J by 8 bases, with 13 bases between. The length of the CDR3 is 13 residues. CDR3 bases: TGTGCCAGCAGAAATGTGGGCGACGAAAAACTGTTTTTT. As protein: CASRNVGDEKLFF. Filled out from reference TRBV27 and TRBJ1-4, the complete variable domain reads EAQVTQNPRYLITVTGKKLTVTCSQNMNHEYMSWYRQDPGLGLRQIYYSMNVEVTDKGDVPEGYKVSRKEKRNFPLILESPSPNQTSLYFCASRNVGDEKLFFGSGTQLSVL.

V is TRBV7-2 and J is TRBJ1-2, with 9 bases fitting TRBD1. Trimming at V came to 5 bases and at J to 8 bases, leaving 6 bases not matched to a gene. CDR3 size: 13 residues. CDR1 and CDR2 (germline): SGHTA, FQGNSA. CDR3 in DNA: TGTGCCAGCAGCCCTCGGGACAGGGCAGGCTACACCTTC. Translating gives CASSPRDRAGYTF.

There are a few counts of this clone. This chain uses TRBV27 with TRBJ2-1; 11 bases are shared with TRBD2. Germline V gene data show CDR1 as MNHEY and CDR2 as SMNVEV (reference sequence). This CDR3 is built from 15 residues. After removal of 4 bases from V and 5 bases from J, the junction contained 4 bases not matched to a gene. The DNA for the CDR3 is TGTGCCAGCAGTTCGGGGACTAGCGGCCACAATGAGCAGTTCTTC. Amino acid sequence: CASSSGTSGHNEQFF.

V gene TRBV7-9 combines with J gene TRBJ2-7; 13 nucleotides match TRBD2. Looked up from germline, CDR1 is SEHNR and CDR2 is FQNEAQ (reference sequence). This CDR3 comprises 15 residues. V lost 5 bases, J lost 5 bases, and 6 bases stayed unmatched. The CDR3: CASSPGTSGIDEQYF. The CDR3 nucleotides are TGTGCCAGCAGCCCTGGGACTAGCGGGATCGACGAGCAGTACTTC.

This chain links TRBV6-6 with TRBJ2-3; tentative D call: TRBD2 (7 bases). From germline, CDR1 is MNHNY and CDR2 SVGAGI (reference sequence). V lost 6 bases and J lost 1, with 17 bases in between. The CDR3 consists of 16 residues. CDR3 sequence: CASSLSGGQGTDTQYF. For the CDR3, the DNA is TGTGCCAGCAGCCTATCCGGGGGGCAAGGCACAGATACGCAGTATTTT.

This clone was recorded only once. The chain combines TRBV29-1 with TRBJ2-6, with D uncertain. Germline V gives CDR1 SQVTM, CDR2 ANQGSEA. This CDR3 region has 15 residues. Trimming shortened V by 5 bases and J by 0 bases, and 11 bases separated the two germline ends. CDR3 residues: CSVPGRVSGANVLTF. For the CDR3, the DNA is TGCAGCGTTCCAGGACGGGTCTCTGGGGCCAACGTCCTGACTTTC.

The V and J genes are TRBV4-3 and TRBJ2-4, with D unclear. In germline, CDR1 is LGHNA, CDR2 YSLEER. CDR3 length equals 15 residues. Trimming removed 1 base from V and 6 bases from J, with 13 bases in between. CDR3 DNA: TGCGCCAGCAGCCAAGGAAACAGCCCTCCAAACATTCAGTACTTC. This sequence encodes CASSQGNSPPNIQYF.